Each of the 21 T cell receptor beta chains below was sequenced from the same sample in a study of T cells in Graves' hyperthyroidism and ophthalmopathy. RNA transcripts provided the source from which TCR beta CDR3 regions were amplified. Primed by the HTBI set, a first-round RT-PCR was run on the TCR CDR3. Each CDR3 protein is one row after TCRdb ran MiXCR on the multiplex PCR reads. The sample shows roughly 420,000 distinct CDR3 sequences, around 14% of them seen only once. Material for sequencing was blood. The receptors come from a woman younger than 35 with Graves' hyperthyroidism.

This clonotype was recorded a few times. Because it lacks the conserved phenylalanine or tryptophan at the end, this CDR3 is likely a read error. This sequence joins TRBV20-1 and TRBJ2-2, with TRBD1 as a possible D gene (5 bases). The CDR3 runs to 14 residues. V lost 6 bases and J 5 bases, leaving 16 bases between the germline ends. Germline CDR1 DFQATT, CDR2 SNEGSKA (reference sequence). The CDR3 region is CSALWVPGTGELFS. CDR3 in DNA: TGCAGTGCCCTCTGGGTCCCAGGGACCGGGGAGCTGTTTTCT.

Many counts were recorded for this clonotype. The rearrangement joins TRBV11-2 to TRBJ2-3; 8 bases are a match to TRBD1. V shed 5 bases and J 4 bases; nucleotides not matched to a gene: 5. Germline loops: CDR1 SGHAT, CDR2 FQNNGV. The CDR3 has 14 residues. The CDR3: CASSTRQGPDTQYF. In DNA, the CDR3 is TGTGCCAGCAGCACTAGACAGGGGCCAGATACGCAGTATTTT.

This clonotype was counted a few times. This chain joins TRBV4-2 and TRBJ1-1, with TRBD1 matching over 7 bases. The CDR3 is 15 amino acids. CDR1 is LGHNA and CDR2 is YNFKEQ in the germline V gene. V lost 4 bases to trimming and J lost 4 bases; unmatched junction nucleotides: 9. The CDR3: CASSREQGTGTEAFF. CDR3 bases: TGTGCCAGCAGCCGGGAACAGGGGACGGGCACTGAAGCTTTCTTT.

There are a few counts of this clonotype. This chain uses TRBV19 with TRBJ2-1; maybe TRBD2 (5 bases). Germline lookup yields CDR1 LNHDA and CDR2 SQIVND (reference sequence). The CDR3 runs to 15 residues. V lost 1 base, J lost 3 bases, and 10 bases lay in between. This CDR3 is CASSIAGIGYNEQFF. The CDR3 DNA sequence: TGTGCCAGTAGTATAGCGGGAATCGGCTACAATGAGCAGTTCTTC.

About this clonotype: A much larger clone is a single base away; this may be a read error. The chain recombines TRBV3-1 with TRBJ1-1; no clear D. CDR1 is LGHDT, CDR2 YNNKEL, per germline (reference sequence). The CDR3 covers 15 residues. CDR3 sequence reads: CASGQGDAMNTEAFF. The CDR3 DNA reads TGTGCCAGCGGCCAAGGTGACGCCATGAACACTGAAGCTTTCTTT.

This clonotype was observed many times. This chain links TRBV3-1 with TRBJ2-3; D remains unclear. V gave up 1 base and J gave up 6 bases, with 8 bases separating them. The CDR3 loop spans 13 amino acids. Germline V gene sequence: CDR1 LGHDT, CDR2 YNNKEL (reference sequence). The DNA for the CDR3 is TGTGCCAGCAGCCAAGGCGACGGCGATACGCAGTATTTT. Encoded protein: CASSQGDGDTQYF.

This clonotype was seen repeatedly, ten times or more. This rearrangement joins TRBV28 to TRBJ2-2; D is ambiguous. Germline CDR1 and CDR2: MDHEN and SYDVKM. The germline V and J ends were trimmed by 4 bases and 6 bases, with 15 bases remaining between them. The length of the CDR3 is 15 residues. CDR3 amino acids: CASSSFGARPGELFF. CDR3 sequence (DNA): TGTGCCAGCAGTTCGTTCGGAGCGAGGCCCGGGGAGCTGTTTTTT. The full variable domain, in which reference TRBV28 and TRBJ2-2 provide the parts outside the CDR3, is DVKVTQSSRYLVKRTGEKVFLECVQDMDHENMFWYRQDPGLGLRLIYFSYDVKMKEKGDIPEGYSVSREKKERFSLILESASTNQTSMYLCASSSFGARPGELFFGEGSRLTVL.

The chain employs TRBV19 and TRBJ1-2; a weak D match, TRBD1 (6 bases). CDR1 and CDR2 (germline): LNHDA, SQIVND (reference sequence). The ends were cut back, 5 bases at V and 5 bases at J, with 27 bases in the middle. This CDR3 region has 18 residues. The chain's CDR3 is CASSPGDRGLRRSYGYTF. The CDR3 nucleotides are TGTGCCAGTAGTCCAGGGGACCGGGGACTTCGAAGATCTTATGGCTACACCTTC.

This clonotype was recorded many times. The gene calls are TRBV7-8 and TRBJ1-3, with TRBD1 as a possible D gene (6 bases). The CDR3 has 20 amino acids. CDR1 and CDR2 (germline): SGHVS, FQNEAQ. Trimming shortened V by 4 bases and J by 0 bases, and 25 bases separated the two germline ends. The CDR3 reads CASSYLRQATTQSSGNTIYF. The CDR3 DNA sequence: TGTGCCAGCAGCTACCTTCGACAGGCTACAACCCAGAGCTCTGGAAACACCATATATTTT. The whole variable domain, filled in from reference TRBV7-8 and TRBJ1-3, reads GAGVSQSPRYKVAKRGQDVALRCDPISGHVSLFWYQQALGQGPEFLTYFQNEAQLDKSGLPSDRFFAERPEGSVSTLKIQRTQQEDSAVYLCASSYLRQATTQSSGNTIYFGEGSWLTVV.

This clonotype came up many times. The gene calls are TRBV15 and TRBJ2-3; 7 positions match TRBD2. The CDR3 spans 17 residues. Germline V lookup: CDR1 LNHNV, CDR2 YYDKDF (reference sequence). V was clipped by 0 bases and J by 1 base; unmatched bases: 7. For the CDR3, the DNA is TGTGCCACCAGCAGAGATTGGCGGGAGACCCGCACAGATACGCAGTATTTT. Its protein product is CATSRDWRETRTDTQYF.

The chain links TRBV10-3 to TRBJ1-5; TRBD1 matches at 8 bases. Germline V gene data show CDR1 as ENHRY and CDR2 as SYGVKD. This CDR3 spans 14 amino acids. Germline trimming cut 10 bases from V and 0 bases from J; bases unmatched to any gene: 5. CDR3 nucleotide sequence: TGTGCCACCGCAGGGGGCAATAGCAATCAGCCCCAGCATTTT. Its protein product is CATAGGNSNQPQHF.

Ten or more counts support this clonotype. The chain joins TRBV3-1 to TRBJ1-1; D uncertain. The germline CDR1 and CDR2 sequences are LGHDT and YNNKEL (reference sequence). V lost 4 bases to trimming and J lost 2 bases, with 11 bases between them. The CDR3 contains 14 residues. The CDR3 sequence: CASSPGGINTEAFF. DNA of the CDR3: TGTGCCAGCAGCCCCGGCGGGATTAACACTGAAGCTTTCTTT.

This clonotype was recorded at least ten times. The chain uses TRBV12-3 or TRBV12-4 and TRBJ1-2; TRBD1 is a possible D gene (5 bases). V lost 7 bases, J lost 4 bases, and 13 bases lay in between. The length of the CDR3 is 13 residues. In DNA, the CDR3 is TGTGCCAGCATGAGACAGCCACTCTATGGCTACACCTTC. This translates into CASMRQPLYGYTF.

This clonotype was counted only a few times. The chain is built from TRBV6-5 and TRBJ2-7, with no clear D. CDR3 length: 14 residues. The ends were cut back, 6 bases at V and 5 bases at J, with 17 bases in the middle. From germline, CDR1 is MNHEY and CDR2 SVGAGI. This CDR3 reads CASRPSGGYDEQYF. The DNA of the CDR3 is TGTGCCAGCAGGCCGTCCGGCGGATACGACGAGCAGTACTTC.

V usage is TRBV3-1 and J usage is TRBJ1-4; D gene ambiguous. The CDR3 consists of 12 residues. Germline CDR1 is LGHDT and CDR2 is YNNKEL (reference sequence). Trimming shortened V by 0 bases and J by 11 bases, and 7 bases separated the two germline ends. CDR3 region: CASSQEARKLFF. In DNA, the CDR3 is TGTGCCAGCAGCCAAGAGGCAAGGAAACTGTTTTTT.

This clonotype was picked up many times. The rearrangement links TRBV3-1 to TRBJ1-1; possibly TRBD1 for D (5 bases). The CDR3 covers 14 residues. The germline V gene has CDR1 LGHDT and CDR2 YNNKEL (reference sequence). The germline V and J ends were trimmed by 4 bases and 1 base, with 10 bases remaining between them. The CDR3, as DNA: TGTGCCAGCAGCCTTTTCGGACAGAACACTGAAGCTTTCTTT. This encodes CASSLFGQNTEAFF.

Many counts were recorded for this clonotype. The CDR3 region has the DNA TGTGCCACCAGTGAAGGGACAGCATCCGGGGAGCTGTTTTTT. Encoded protein: CATSEGTASGELFF. The V gene is TRBV24-1, the J gene TRBJ2-2; 7 bases agree with TRBD1. V dropped 4 bases and J dropped 6; count of bases not matched to a gene: 4. The CDR3 has 14 amino acids. Germline loops: CDR1 KGHDR, CDR2 SFDVKD.

This clonotype came up many times. This chain uses TRBV20-1 with TRBJ2-3; maybe TRBD2 (6 bases). With 0 bases removed from V and 2 bases from J, the gap between germline ends came to 12 bases. The germline V gene encodes CDR1 DFQATT and CDR2 SNEGSKA (reference sequence). This CDR3 comprises 15 residues. CDR3 nucleotides: TGCAGTGCTAGAGACGGGGGAGTGTTCACAGATACGCAGTATTTT. Amino acid sequence: CSARDGGVFTDTQYF.

This clonotype occurred a few times. The rearrangement links TRBV24-1 to TRBJ2-3; D may correspond to TRBD1 or TRBD2 (6 bases each). The V end lost 1 base, the J end lost 3 bases, and 13 bases lay between the germline ends. Germline loops: CDR1 KGHDR, CDR2 SFDVKD. There are 16 residues in the CDR3. This CDR3 reads CATSDLGGWSTDTQYF. The DNA for the CDR3 is TGTGCCACCAGTGATTTAGGGGGGTGGAGTACAGATACGCAGTATTTT.

This clonotype has ten or more counts. The chain recombines TRBV28 with TRBJ1-5; the D gene is possibly TRBD1 (5 bases). V lost 6 bases, J lost 2 bases, and 17 bases lay in between. The germline V gene encodes CDR1 MDHEN and CDR2 SYDVKM. The CDR3 extends over 16 amino acids. The CDR3 DNA sequence: TGTGCCAGCAGCCCTCAGGTGGGGCTGGGCAATCAGCCCCAGCATTTT. Amino acid sequence: CASSPQVGLGNQPQHF.

This clonotype was counted many times. The chain uses TRBV9 and TRBJ2-7, with 8 bases aligning to TRBD2. Germline V gives CDR1 SGDLS, CDR2 YYNGEE. The CDR3 is 14 residues long. The trim removed 3 bases at V and 5 bases at J, leaving 7 bases unmatched. CDR3 loop: CASSGAGGTDEQYF. The CDR3 nucleotides read TGTGCCAGCAGCGGCGCGGGGGGAACAGACGAGCAGTACTTC.